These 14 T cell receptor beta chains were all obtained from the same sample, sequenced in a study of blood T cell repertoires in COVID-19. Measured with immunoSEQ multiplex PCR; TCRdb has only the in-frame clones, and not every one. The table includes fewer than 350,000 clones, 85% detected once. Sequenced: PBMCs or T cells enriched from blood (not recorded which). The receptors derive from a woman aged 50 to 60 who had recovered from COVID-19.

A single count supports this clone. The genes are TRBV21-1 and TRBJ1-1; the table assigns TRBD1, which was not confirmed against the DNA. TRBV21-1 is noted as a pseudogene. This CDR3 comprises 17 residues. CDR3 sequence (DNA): TGTGCCAGCAGCGCGGCGGGACAGGGTAAGGAAGACACTGAAGCTTTCTTT. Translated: CASSAAGQGKEDTEAFF.

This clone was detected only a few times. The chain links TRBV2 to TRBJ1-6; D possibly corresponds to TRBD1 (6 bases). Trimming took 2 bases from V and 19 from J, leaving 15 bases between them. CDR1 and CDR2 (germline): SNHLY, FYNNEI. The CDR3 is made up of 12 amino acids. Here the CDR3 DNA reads TGTGCCAGCAGTGAATCACAGGGACCACGGCACTTT. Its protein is CASSESQGPRHF.

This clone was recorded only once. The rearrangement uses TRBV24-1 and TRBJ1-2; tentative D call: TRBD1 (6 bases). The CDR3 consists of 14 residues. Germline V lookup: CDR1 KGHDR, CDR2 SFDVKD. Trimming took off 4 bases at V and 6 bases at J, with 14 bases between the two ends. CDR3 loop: CATSDPRGPHGYTF. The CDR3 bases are TGTGCCACCAGTGACCCCAGGGGCCCCCATGGCTACACCTTC.

CDR3 in amino acids: CASSVGGSGRATGELFF. CDR3 coding DNA: TGTGCCAGCAGCGTCGGCGGGAGCGGGAGGGCTACCGGGGAGCTGTTTTTT. V and J are TRBV9 and TRBJ2-2, with TRBD2 identical over 10 bases. The germline V gene encodes CDR1 SGDLS and CDR2 YYNGEE. This CDR3 has 17 amino acids. V lost 2 bases, J lost 5 bases, and 9 bases stayed unmatched.

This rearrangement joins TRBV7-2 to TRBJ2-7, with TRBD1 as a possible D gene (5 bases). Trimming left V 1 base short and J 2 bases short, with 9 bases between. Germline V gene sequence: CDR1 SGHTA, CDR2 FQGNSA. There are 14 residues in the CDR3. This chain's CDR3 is CASSLGGKTYEQYF. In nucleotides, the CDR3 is TGTGCCAGCAGCTTAGGGGGCAAAACCTACGAGCAGTACTTC.

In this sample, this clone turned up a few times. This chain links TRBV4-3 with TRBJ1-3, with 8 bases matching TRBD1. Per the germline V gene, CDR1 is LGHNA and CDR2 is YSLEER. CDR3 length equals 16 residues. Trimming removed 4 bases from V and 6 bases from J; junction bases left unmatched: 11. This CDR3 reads CASSREVGQGKNTIYF. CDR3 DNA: TGCGCCAGCAGCCGCGAAGTAGGACAGGGAAAAAACACCATATATTTT.

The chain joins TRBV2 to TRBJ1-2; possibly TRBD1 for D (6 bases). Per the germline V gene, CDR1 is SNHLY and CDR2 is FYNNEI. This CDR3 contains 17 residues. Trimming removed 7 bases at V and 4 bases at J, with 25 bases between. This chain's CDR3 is CASTLGAGGAAVYGYTF. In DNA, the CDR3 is TGTGCCAGCACACTCGGAGCGGGGGGGGCGGCGGTCTATGGCTACACCTTC.

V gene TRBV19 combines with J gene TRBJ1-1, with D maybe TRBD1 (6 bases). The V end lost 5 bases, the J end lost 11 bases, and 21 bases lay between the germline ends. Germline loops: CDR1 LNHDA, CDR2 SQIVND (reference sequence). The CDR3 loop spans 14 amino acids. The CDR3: CASSPINTGLTAFF. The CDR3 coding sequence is TGTGCCAGTAGTCCCATTAACACAGGGTTGACGGCTTTCTTT.

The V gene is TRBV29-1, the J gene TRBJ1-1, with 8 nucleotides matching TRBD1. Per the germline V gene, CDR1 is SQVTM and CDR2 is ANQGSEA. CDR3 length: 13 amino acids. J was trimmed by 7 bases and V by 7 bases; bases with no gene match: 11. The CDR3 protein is CSGKPGQEHEAFF. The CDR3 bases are TGCAGCGGAAAGCCGGGACAGGAACATGAAGCTTTCTTT.

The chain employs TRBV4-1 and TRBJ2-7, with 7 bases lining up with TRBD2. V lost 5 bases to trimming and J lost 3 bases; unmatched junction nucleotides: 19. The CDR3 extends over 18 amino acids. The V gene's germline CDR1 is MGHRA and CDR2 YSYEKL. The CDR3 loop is CASSSAGWGVKSGYEQYF. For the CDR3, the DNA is TGCGCCAGCAGCTCAGCGGGATGGGGGGTGAAGAGCGGCTACGAGCAGTACTTC.

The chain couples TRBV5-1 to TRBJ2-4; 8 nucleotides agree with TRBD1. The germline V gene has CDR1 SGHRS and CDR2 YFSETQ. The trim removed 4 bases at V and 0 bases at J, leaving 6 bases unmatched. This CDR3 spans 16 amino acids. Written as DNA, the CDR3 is TGCGCCAGCAGCCTAGGACAGGGTAGAGCCAAAAACATTCAGTACTTC. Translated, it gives CASSLGQGRAKNIQYF.

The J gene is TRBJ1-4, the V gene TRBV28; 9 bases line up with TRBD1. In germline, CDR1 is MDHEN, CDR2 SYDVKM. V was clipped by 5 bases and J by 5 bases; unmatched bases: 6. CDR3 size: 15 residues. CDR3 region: CASSLPGQGNEKLFF. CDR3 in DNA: TGTGCCAGCAGTCTACCGGGACAGGGAAATGAAAAACTGTTTTTT.

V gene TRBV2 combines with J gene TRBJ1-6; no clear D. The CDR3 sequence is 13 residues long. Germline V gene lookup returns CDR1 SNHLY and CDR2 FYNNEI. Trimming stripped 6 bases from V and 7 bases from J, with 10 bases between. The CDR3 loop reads CASRPDRNSPLHF. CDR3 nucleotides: TGTGCCAGCAGGCCCGATCGGAATTCACCCCTCCACTTT. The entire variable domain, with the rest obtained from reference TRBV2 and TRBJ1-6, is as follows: EPEVTQTPSHQVTQMGQEVILRCVPISNHLYFYWYRQILGQKVEFLVSFYNNEISEKSEIFDDQFSVERPDGSNFTLKIRSTKLEDSAMYFCASRPDRNSPLHFGNGTRLTVT.

CDR3 in DNA: TGCGCCAGCAGCCAAGAGGTGGCAGGGGGCTATAGCAATCAGCCCCAGCATTTT. Its protein is CASSQEVAGGYSNQPQHF. The gene calls are TRBV4-1 and TRBJ1-5; 8 bases are shared with TRBD1. J lost 0 bases, V lost 0 bases, and 7 bases had no gene match. Germline CDR1 reads MGHRA; CDR2 reads YSYEKL. The CDR3 extends over 18 amino acids.